Listed here are 20 T cell receptor beta chains from one sample, sequenced in a study of OX40 agonist ivuxolimab in advanced cancers. Assay: immunoSEQ multiplex PCR; the TCRdb copy retains only in-frame clones and omits some. The sample yields fewer than 15,000 clones, about 73% seen once. The source was CD4+ or CD8+ T cells sorted from blood, collected in a trial of the OX40 agonist ivuxolimab. These receptors came from an adult with an advanced solid tumor such as melanoma, head and neck, liver or kidney cancer.

The chain recombines TRBV30 with TRBJ1-1; the D is unclear. Trimming removed 3 bases from V and 1 base from J, with 12 bases in between. Germline V gene lookup returns CDR1 GTSNPN and CDR2 SVGIG (reference sequence). This CDR3 spans 14 amino acids. The CDR3 bases are TGTGCCTGGAGCCCCCTGGCAGGGAACACTGAAGCTTTCTTT. It specifies CAWSPLAGNTEAFF.

This clone has only a few counts. The chain is built from TRBV9 and TRBJ2-1; TRBD1 agrees at 10 bases. Looked up from germline, CDR1 is SGDLS and CDR2 is YYNGEE. This CDR3 is built from 17 residues. Trimming cost V 5 bases and J 3 bases; bases outside gene matches: 11. The CDR3 bases are TGTGCCAGCAGTCCGGGACAGGGGAGAAGGCGCTACAATGAGCAGTTCTTC. Its translation is CASSPGQGRRRYNEQFF.

The chain has TRBV27 and TRBJ2-3, with 11 bases identical to TRBD1. Germline CDR1 reads MNHEY; CDR2 reads SMNVEV (reference sequence). V lost 2 bases to trimming and J lost 3 bases; unmatched junction nucleotides: 7. This CDR3 is built from 17 residues. CDR3 DNA sequence: TGTGCCAGCAGTTTAATCCGGACAGGGGGCTGGACAGATACGCAGTATTTT. This gives the protein CASSLIRTGGWTDTQYF.

This sequence joins TRBV2 and TRBJ2-7; D is perhaps TRBD2 (6 bases). V shed 4 bases and J shed 1 base, with 11 bases lying between them. The CDR3 has 14 amino acids. In germline, CDR1 is SNHLY, CDR2 FYNNEI. The CDR3 DNA sequence: TGTGCCAGCAGTGCCCGGGGGAGTTCCTACGAGCAGTACTTC. Translating it yields CASSARGSSYEQYF.

The chain uses TRBV19 and TRBJ2-7, with D unclear. Per the germline V gene, CDR1 is LNHDA and CDR2 is SQIVND (reference sequence). V lost 3 bases and J lost 3, with 9 bases in between. The CDR3 totals 13 residues. CDR3 protein: CASSMRPDYEQYF. The CDR3 DNA is TGTGCCAGTAGTATGAGGCCAGACTACGAGCAGTACTTC.

Within the sample, this clone is medium-sized. The chain is built from TRBV6-1 and TRBJ2-2; D may be TRBD1 or TRBD2 (6 bases each). CDR1 and CDR2 from the germline V gene are MNHNS and SASEGT. This CDR3 spans 13 amino acids. V dropped 9 bases and J dropped 5 bases, with 13 bases sitting between them. The DNA for the CDR3 is TGTGCCAGTTTCGGGGGCGAAACCGGGGAGCTGTTTTTT. Its protein is CASFGGETGELFF.

The chain recombines TRBV27 with TRBJ1-5, with D unresolved. Trimming removed 3 bases at V and 4 bases at J, with 10 bases between. The CDR3 is 14 residues long. The germline V gene encodes CDR1 MNHEY and CDR2 SMNVEV (reference sequence). CDR3 amino acids: CASSFSGRNQPQHF. CDR3 DNA: TGTGCCAGCAGTTTTTCGGGGAGGAATCAGCCCCAGCATTTT.

V and J are TRBV27 and TRBJ2-5; the D gene is possibly TRBD2 (5 bases). V lost 3 bases and J 4 bases, leaving 12 bases between the germline ends. Per germline, CDR1 MNHEY and CDR2 SMNVEV (reference sequence). The CDR3 length is 14 residues. The CDR3, as DNA: TGTGCCAGCAGTTTTCAGGCAGAGGGAGAGACCCAGTACTTC. Translated, it gives CASSFQAEGETQYF.

The J gene is TRBJ1-2, the V gene TRBV9, with D hard to call. Germline CDR1 SGDLS, CDR2 YYNGEE. This CDR3 has 8 residues. Trimming shortened V by 9 bases and J by 14 bases, and 11 bases separated the two germline ends. CDR3 residues: CATQPPTF. The CDR3 coding sequence is TGTGCCACCCAACCTCCAACCTTC.

This rearrangement joins TRBV11-2 to TRBJ2-7; no clear D gene. V was shortened by 5 bases and J by 2 bases, with 10 bases between the two germline ends. This CDR3 contains 13 residues. In germline, CDR1 is SGHAT, CDR2 FQNNGV. The CDR3 is CASSPETPYEQYF. CDR3 nucleotide sequence: TGTGCCAGCAGCCCAGAAACCCCCTACGAGCAGTACTTC.

The chain is built from TRBV30 and TRBJ1-6; a possible D gene is TRBD1 (6 bases). With 5 bases removed from V and 0 bases from J, the gap between germline ends came to 14 bases. CDR1 and CDR2 (germline): GTSNPN, SVGIG (reference sequence). The CDR3 extends over 16 amino acids. CDR3 protein: CAWGDTRSSYNSPLHF. Here the CDR3 DNA reads TGTGCCTGGGGGGACACCCGGAGCTCCTATAATTCACCCCTCCACTTT.

J is TRBJ2-7 and V is TRBV7-9; D is ambiguous. This CDR3 is built from 16 residues. Germline V CDR1 and CDR2: SEHNR, FQNEAQ (reference sequence). V shed 4 bases and J shed 1 base, with 17 bases lying between them. CDR3 nucleotide sequence: TGTGCCAGCAGCTACCCGACTGACGGACCGTCCTACGAGCAGTACTTC. It encodes CASSYPTDGPSYEQYF.

This clone is labeled as medium-sized. The chain couples TRBV2 to TRBJ1-4; no clear D. CDR1 and CDR2 from the germline V gene are SNHLY and FYNNEI. This CDR3 spans 14 amino acids. V dropped 7 bases and J dropped 5 bases, with 14 bases sitting between them. CDR3 in amino acids: CASIQDGRNEKLFF. In DNA, the CDR3 is TGTGCCAGCATTCAAGACGGGCGGAATGAAAAACTGTTTTTT.

The CDR3 sequence is CASSPVRSTGPRGGEQYF. DNA of the CDR3: TGTGCCAGCAGCCCGGTAAGATCAACCGGGCCAAGGGGCGGCGAGCAGTACTTC. The J gene is TRBJ2-7, the V gene TRBV11-2, with a weak D call TRBD1 (5 bases). Trimming cost V 5 bases and J 6 bases, with 29 bases left between them. The length of the CDR3 is 18 residues. Germline V CDR1 and CDR2: SGHAT, FQNNGV.

The chain has TRBV7-2 and TRBJ1-4; a possible D gene is TRBD1 (6 bases). V lost 4 bases and J lost 1, with 10 bases in between. The CDR3 is made up of 15 amino acids. The germline V gene encodes CDR1 SGHTA and CDR2 FQGNSA. The DNA of the CDR3 is TGTGCCAGCAGCTCACAACAGGGAACTAATGAAAAACTGTTTTTT. Protein sequence: CASSSQQGTNEKLFF.

The chain employs TRBV15 and TRBJ2-7; 9 bases align to TRBD2. The CDR3 loop spans 12 amino acids. CDR1 is LNHNV and CDR2 is YYDKDF in the germline V gene (reference sequence). V gave up 7 bases and J gave up 7 bases; unmatched junction bases: 5. The DNA of the CDR3 is TGTGCCACCAAGGAGACTAGCGGTGAGCAGTACTTC. It translates to CATKETSGEQYF.

The rearrangement uses TRBV19 and TRBJ1-1, with D unresolved. The V and J ends lost 3 bases and 0 bases respectively, with 8 bases between them. This CDR3 comprises 14 residues. Germline CDR1 LNHDA, CDR2 SQIVND (reference sequence). CDR3 in amino acids: CASSIGGLNTEAFF. The CDR3 DNA follows: TGTGCCAGTAGTATCGGAGGACTGAACACTGAAGCTTTCTTT. Full variable domain (outside the CDR3, taken from reference TRBV19 and TRBJ1-1): DGGITQSPKYLFRKEGQNVTLSCEQNLNHDAMYWYRQDPGQGLRLIYYSQIVNDFQKGDIAEGYSVSREKKESFPLTVTSAQKNPTAFYLCASSIGGLNTEAFFGQGTRLTVV.

The chain is built from TRBV13 and TRBJ2-1, with TRBD1 matching 9 bases. CDR1 is PRHDT, CDR2 FYEKMQ, per germline (reference sequence). With V trimmed by 5 bases and J by 9 bases, 11 bases remained unmatched. The CDR3 sequence is 15 residues long. The CDR3 region has the DNA TGTGCCAGCAGCCAAACCGGGACAGGGTCCGTTGAGCAGTTCTTC. Protein product: CASSQTGTGSVEQFF.

This clone showed up just once. The chain links TRBV5-4 to TRBJ2-3; either TRBD1 or TRBD2 may supply D (5 bases each). Trimming removed 4 bases at V and 6 bases at J, with 12 bases between. This CDR3 has 13 amino acids. Germline CDR1 is SGHNT and CDR2 is YYREEE (reference sequence). The CDR3 is CASSPKGSDTQYF. The CDR3 DNA is TGTGCCAGCAGCCCCAAGGGGAGTGATACGCAGTATTTT.

The chain has TRBV7-9 and TRBJ2-7, with D hard to call. The CDR3 loop spans 12 amino acids. V was cut by 5 bases and J by 4 bases, with 9 bases left in between. Germline V gene lookup returns CDR1 SEHNR and CDR2 FQNEAQ (reference sequence). This CDR3 reads CASSLESYEQYF. The DNA of the CDR3 is TGTGCCAGCAGCCTCGAAAGTTACGAGCAGTACTTC.